This T cell receptor (beta chain) was obtained from a study of spatial heterogeneity in lung cancer. Study-wide background: A consistent excess of beta-chain over alpha-chain sequences was detected.

This CDR3 spans 14 amino acids. Germline values: CDR1 SGDLS, CDR2 YYNGEE. V lost 4 bases and J 2 bases, leaving 11 bases between the germline ends. The time point here: sample taken at primary tumor resection. On each TCR cDNA molecule, a unique molecular identifier was present. TCRdb passed the 5' RACE reads through MiXCR, listing each CDR3 protein once. The sample has 60,000 to 75,000 distinct CDR3 sequences, approximately 6% seen once. The source of this sequence is a female donor with early-stage non-small cell lung cancer. The sample was PBMCs, taken at surgery. The chain carries TRBV9 and TRBJ2-3, with TRBD2 as a possible D gene (5 bases). DNA for the CDR3: TGTGCCAGCAGCCCTGGGAGACCCACAGATACGCAGTATTTT. Amino acid sequence: CASSPGRPTDTQYF.